These 27 T cell receptor beta chains were sequenced from one sample in a study of T cells in Graves' hyperthyroidism and ophthalmopathy. The TCR beta CDR3 regions underwent amplification using RNA transcripts as the source. The HTBI primer set was used in a first-round RT-PCR of the TCR CDR3. MiXCR, applied by TCRdb to the multiplex PCR reads, yields one record per CDR3 protein. The table has a few hundred thousand distinct CDR3 sequences, around 14% seen once. Sequencing was carried out using blood. The receptors derive from a woman between 18 and 29 years old with Graves' hyperthyroidism.

The gene calls are TRBV25-1 and TRBJ2-4; D is uncertain. V was cut by 8 bases and J by 0 bases, with 17 bases left in between. The CDR3 contains 16 residues. Germline-derived CDR1 and CDR2 are MGHDK and SYGVNS. The CDR3 DNA follows: TGTGCCAGCGGGATAGGACGAACGTTAGCCAAAAACATTCAGTACTTC. Amino acids: CASGIGRTLAKNIQYF.

This clonotype was recorded at least ten times. The chain has TRBV29-1 and TRBJ1-2, with D perhaps TRBD1 (5 bases). From germline, CDR1 is SQVTM and CDR2 ANQGSEA. The CDR3 has 13 residues. V was trimmed by 3 bases and J by 2 bases, leaving 10 bases between them. For the CDR3, the DNA is TGCAGCGTTGACGAGACAGCAAACTATGGCTACACCTTC. Protein sequence: CSVDETANYGYTF. Together with reference TRBV29-1 and TRBJ1-2, the CDR3 gives the full variable domain: SAVISQKPSRDICQRGTSLTIQCQVDSQVTMMFWYRQQPGQSLTLIATANQGSEATYESGFVIDKFPISRPNLTFSTLTVSNMSPEDSSIYLCSVDETANYGYTFGSGTRLTVV.

This clonotype occurred a few times. One base away lies a much larger clone, so this may be a sequencing read error. This likely comes from a read error, as the CDR3 has no conserved phenylalanine or tryptophan at its end. The V and J genes are TRBV20-1 and TRBJ1-5; maybe TRBD1 (5 bases). The CDR3 sequence is 15 residues long. Germline loops: CDR1 DFQATT, CDR2 SNEGSKA (reference sequence). Trimming cost V 1 base and J 3 bases, with 13 bases left between them. The CDR3 region is CSARGAGLVNQPQHL. The CDR3 region has the DNA TGCAGTGCTAGAGGAGCAGGGTTGGTCAATCAGCCCCAGCATCTT.

This clonotype occurred many times. CDR3 coding DNA: TGTGCCAGCAGCTTCAGTGGGGACACTGAAGCTTTCTTT. Amino acid sequence: CASSFSGDTEAFF. The V and J genes are TRBV7-2 and TRBJ1-1; D gene uncertain. The CDR3 sequence is 13 residues long. CDR1 SGHTA and CDR2 FQGNSA come from the germline V gene. Between the trimmed V and J ends, which lost 3 bases and 3 bases, there was a span of 8 bases.

This clonotype was picked up many times. V usage is TRBV18 and J usage is TRBJ1-4; tentatively, D is TRBD1 (5 bases). The V end lost 3 bases, the J end lost 8 bases, and 10 bases lay between the germline ends. The germline gives CDR1 KGHSH, CDR2 LQKENI. CDR3 length: 13 amino acids. The CDR3 sequence is CASSPREEEKLFF. DNA of the CDR3: TGTGCCAGCTCACCCAGGGAAGAGGAAAAACTGTTTTTT.

This clonotype was detected many times. The chain employs TRBV27 and TRBJ2-3; 9 positions agree with TRBD1. From germline, CDR1 is MNHEY and CDR2 SMNVEV (reference sequence). There are 16 residues in the CDR3. J lost 2 bases, V lost 6 bases, and 9 bases had no gene match. The CDR3 region is CASSPAGTGYTDTQYF. CDR3 in DNA: TGTGCCAGCAGCCCCGCCGGGACAGGGTACACAGATACGCAGTATTTT.

The table lists this clonotype with many counts. V usage is TRBV20-1 and J usage is TRBJ2-3, with a weak D call TRBD2 (6 bases). Between the trimmed V and J ends, which lost 1 base and 0 bases, there was a span of 11 bases. The CDR3 spans 15 residues. The germline gives CDR1 DFQATT, CDR2 SNEGSKA (reference sequence). CDR3 sequence: CSARAASDSTDTQYF. The CDR3 coding sequence is TGCAGTGCTAGAGCGGCTAGCGATAGCACAGATACGCAGTATTTT.

A note on this clonotype: This may arise from a read error, as a much more abundant clone is one base away. The J gene is TRBJ1-4, the V gene TRBV12-5; D is unresolved. This CDR3 is 15 amino acids long. With 5 bases removed from V and 7 bases from J, the gap between germline ends came to 17 bases. Germline V gene sequence: CDR1 LGHNT, CDR2 FRNRAP. The CDR3 spells CASGPVGLGREKLFF. The CDR3 region has the DNA TGTGCTAGTGGTCCCGTGGGCCTAGGGCGTGAAAAACTGTTTTTT.

This clonotype has ten or more counts. This chain links TRBV20-1 with TRBJ2-7, with D perhaps TRBD1 or TRBD2 (6 bases each). This CDR3 comprises 16 residues. V shed 1 base and J shed 0 bases, with 16 bases lying between them. Germline lookup yields CDR1 DFQATT and CDR2 SNEGSKA (reference sequence). In DNA form, the CDR3 reads TGCAGTGCTAGAGCGGGGGCAGGAGGGTTCTCCTACGAGCAGTACTTC. Translation: CSARAGAGGFSYEQYF.

This clonotype was detected ten times or more. The chain is built from TRBV3-1 and TRBJ2-2, with TRBD2 as a possible D gene (6 bases). Germline lookup yields CDR1 LGHDT and CDR2 YNNKEL (reference sequence). The V end was cut by 5 bases, the J end by 2 bases, with 15 bases between. This CDR3 contains 16 residues. CDR3: CASSLRGLRNTGELFF. The DNA of the CDR3 is TGTGCCAGCAGCTTGAGGGGACTCCGTAACACCGGGGAGCTGTTTTTT. The full variable domain, with the rest looked up from reference TRBV3-1 and TRBJ2-2, is DTAVSQTPKYLVTQMGNDKSIKCEQNLGHDTMYWYKQDSKKFLKIMFSYNNKELIINETVPNRFSPKSPDKAHLNLHINSLELGDSAVYFCASSLRGLRNTGELFFGEGSRLTVL.

This clonotype was detected many times. The CDR3 sequence is CASGLGQDTGEQYF. For the CDR3, the DNA is TGTGCTAGTGGTTTGGGCCAGGATACTGGGGAGCAGTACTTC. The V call is TRBV12-5, the J call TRBJ2-7; D not certain. V shed 1 base and J shed 7 bases, with 14 bases lying between them. The CDR3 has 14 amino acids. CDR1 and CDR2 (germline): LGHNT, FRNRAP.

This clonotype was detected only a few times. Its ends do not fully match the called genes, so a read error is possible. J is TRBJ2-3 and V is TRBV7-7; TRBD1 matches at 8 bases. The V gene's germline CDR1 is SSHAT and CDR2 FNYEAQ (reference sequence). CDR3 length equals 14 residues. The CDR3 DNA reads as TGTGCTAGCAGTTCGGACAGGGCGGGAGATACGCAGTATTTT. It encodes CASSSDRAGDTQYF.

V gene TRBV10-3 combines with J gene TRBJ2-2; tentative D call: TRBD2 (6 bases). The germline CDR1 and CDR2 sequences are ENHRY and SYGVKD. The CDR3 loop spans 11 amino acids. Trimming shortened V by 10 bases and J by 6 bases, and 9 bases separated the two germline ends. CDR3 sequence (DNA): TGTGCCACCCTAGCGTCCGGGGAGCTGTTTTTT. Its protein product is CATLASGELFF.

The table lists this clonotype with many counts. The CDR3 sequence: CASSSGDGPAEETQYF. In DNA, the CDR3 is TGCGCCAGCAGCTCAGGGGACGGCCCCGCGGAGGAGACCCAGTACTTC. V and J are TRBV5-1 and TRBJ2-5, with D possibly being TRBD1 (6 bases). The CDR3 runs 16 residues. Trimming removed 3 bases from V and 5 bases from J, with 20 bases in between. Germline loops: CDR1 SGHRS, CDR2 YFSETQ.

This clonotype has only a few counts. This sequence joins TRBV6-2 or TRBV6-3 and TRBJ2-7; D gene uncertain. The V gene lost 1 base and the J gene lost 5 bases, with 6 bases spanning the gap. The CDR3 contains 12 residues. CDR1 and CDR2 (germline): MNHEY, SVGEGT. The CDR3 loop reads CASSYFTNEQYF. CDR3 bases: TGTGCCAGCAGTTACTTCACTAACGAGCAGTACTTC.

This clonotype was recorded many times. V usage is TRBV7-3 and J usage is TRBJ2-2; tentative D call: TRBD1 (5 bases). CDR3 length: 14 amino acids. Germline V gene sequence: CDR1 SGHTA, CDR2 FQGTGA. V was clipped by 3 bases and J by 0 bases, with 5 bases between them. DNA for the CDR3: TGTGCCAGCAGCTTGACAGCGAACACCGGGGAGCTGTTTTTT. Translation: CASSLTANTGELFF.

This clonotype was detected ten times or more. The J gene is TRBJ2-7, the V gene TRBV27; D ambiguous. From germline, CDR1 is MNHEY and CDR2 SMNVEV (reference sequence). The V gene lost 4 bases and the J gene lost 2 bases, with 9 bases spanning the gap. The CDR3 totals 13 residues. CDR3 loop: CASSWASTYEQYF. In DNA form, the CDR3 reads TGTGCCAGCAGTTGGGCATCTACCTACGAGCAGTACTTC.

In this sample, this clonotype turned up many times. This rearrangement joins TRBV6-1 to TRBJ1-5, with a possible D match to TRBD1 (5 bases). From germline, CDR1 is MNHNS and CDR2 SASEGT. Trimming took off 6 bases at V and 3 bases at J, with 15 bases between the two ends. The CDR3 is 15 residues long. In DNA, the CDR3 is TGTGCCAGCAGATCGGGACGGCTATCCAATCAGCCCCAGCATTTT. As protein: CASRSGRLSNQPQHF.

The J gene is TRBJ2-2, the V gene TRBV5-6; 8 nucleotides line up with TRBD2. The V gene's germline CDR1 is SGHDT and CDR2 YYEEEE. With 4 bases clipped from V and 1 base from J, the junction kept 6 bases outside the gene matches. The CDR3 extends over 16 amino acids. The CDR3 DNA is TGTGCCAGCAGCCCCCACGGGGGGGGGAACACCGGGGAGCTGTTTTTT. Amino acid sequence: CASSPHGGGNTGELFF.

This clonotype has a count of ten or more. The J gene is TRBJ1-6, the V gene TRBV12-5; D perhaps matches TRBD1 (5 bases). Germline-derived CDR1 and CDR2 are LGHNT and FRNRAP. Trimming removed 4 bases at V and 10 bases at J, with 5 bases between. CDR3 length equals 11 residues. In DNA, the CDR3 is TGTGCTAGTGGTTGGGGGTCACCCCTCCACTTT. It is translated as CASGWGSPLHF.

This clonotype has a count of ten or more. The chain links TRBV6-2 or TRBV6-3 to TRBJ2-7, with TRBD1 matching over 10 bases. J gave up 3 bases and V 5 bases, and 7 bases lay outside the gene matches. CDR3 length: 15 amino acids. Germline-derived CDR1 and CDR2 are MNHEY and SVGEGT. The CDR3 bases are TGTGCCAGCAGTCCTCCGGGACAGGGGAACTACGAGCAGTACTTC. Its translation is CASSPPGQGNYEQYF.

The CDR3 nucleotides read TGTGCCAGCAGCTTCGGACGGCGGGGGGAGACCCAGTACTTC. It encodes CASSFGRRGETQYF. The V and J genes are TRBV11-2 and TRBJ2-5, with 7 bases matching TRBD2. CDR3 length: 14 amino acids. Germline V gives CDR1 SGHAT, CDR2 FQNNGV. After removal of 3 bases from V and 5 bases from J, the junction contained 6 bases not matched to a gene.

This clonotype showed up many times. The V and J genes are TRBV6-1 and TRBJ2-7, with TRBD1 identical over 8 bases. This CDR3 has 14 residues. V trimming: 6 bases; J trimming: 1 base; junction bases outside the gene matches: 5. The germline V gene has CDR1 MNHNS and CDR2 SASEGT. CDR3 residues: CASRLGQGSYEQYF. CDR3 DNA sequence: TGTGCCAGCAGGCTAGGACAGGGATCCTACGAGCAGTACTTC.

This clonotype was counted a few times. J is TRBJ1-4 and V is TRBV25-1, with D tentatively TRBD1 (5 bases). Between the trimmed V and J ends, which lost 8 bases and 8 bases, there was a span of 21 bases. CDR3 length: 15 amino acids. Germline loops: CDR1 MGHDK, CDR2 SYGVNS. CDR3 sequence: CASSQTWGGTEKLFF. CDR3 DNA: TGTGCCAGCTCTCAAACCTGGGGCGGGACCGAAAAACTGTTTTTT.

To note about this clonotype: One end of the junction varies from germline; a read error may be responsible. This chain connects TRBV28 to TRBJ2-5; 10 bases are shared with TRBD1. The CDR3 is 13 residues long. CDR1 is MDHEN and CDR2 is SYDVKM in the germline V gene. CDR3 in amino acids: CASSLRQGASPNF. CDR3 nucleotide sequence: TGTGCCAGCAGTTTAAGACAGGGGGCCTCCCCGAACTTC.

This clonotype was observed at least ten times. The gene calls are TRBV2 and TRBJ2-7; 7 positions match TRBD2. This CDR3 comprises 15 residues. V shed 2 bases and J 3 bases; nucleotides not matched to a gene: 7. Germline loops: CDR1 SNHLY, CDR2 FYNNEI. CDR3: CASSETGGSYYEQYF. CDR3 coding DNA: TGTGCCAGCAGTGAAACAGGCGGGAGCTACTACGAGCAGTACTTC.

The chain is built from TRBV18 and TRBJ2-3; TRBD2 aligns across 7 bases. The CDR3 contains 12 residues. Germline V gene sequence: CDR1 KGHSH, CDR2 LQKENI. J gave up 8 bases and V 3 bases, and 2 bases lay outside the gene matches. The CDR3 protein is CASSPGGSTQYF. The DNA of the CDR3 is TGTGCCAGCTCACCGGGCGGGAGTACGCAGTATTTT.